What follows describes a single T cell receptor (beta chain). The entry originates in a study of blood T cell repertoires in COVID-19. Generated by immunoSEQ multiplex PCR, the TCRdb table keeps only in-frame clones and is missing some. There are about 370,000 clones in the sample; about 89% occur only once, and 0.8% to 0.9% lies in the top ten. The CDR3 is 15 residues long. CDR1 is MNHEY and CDR2 is SMNVEV in the germline V gene (reference sequence). Trimming at V came to 7 bases and at J to 7 bases, leaving 9 bases not matched to a gene. Participants had their cohort set by participant-reported clinical history.

The sequenced sample was PBMCs or T cells enriched from blood (not recorded which). The chain carries TRBV27 and TRBJ2-2, with 10 bases that match TRBD1. This sequence was found in a middle-aged woman who had been exposed to COVID-19. The CDR3 protein is CASTRQGAPYGELFF. For the CDR3, the DNA is TGTGCCAGCACGCGACAGGGGGCGCCTTACGGGGAGCTGTTTTTT.